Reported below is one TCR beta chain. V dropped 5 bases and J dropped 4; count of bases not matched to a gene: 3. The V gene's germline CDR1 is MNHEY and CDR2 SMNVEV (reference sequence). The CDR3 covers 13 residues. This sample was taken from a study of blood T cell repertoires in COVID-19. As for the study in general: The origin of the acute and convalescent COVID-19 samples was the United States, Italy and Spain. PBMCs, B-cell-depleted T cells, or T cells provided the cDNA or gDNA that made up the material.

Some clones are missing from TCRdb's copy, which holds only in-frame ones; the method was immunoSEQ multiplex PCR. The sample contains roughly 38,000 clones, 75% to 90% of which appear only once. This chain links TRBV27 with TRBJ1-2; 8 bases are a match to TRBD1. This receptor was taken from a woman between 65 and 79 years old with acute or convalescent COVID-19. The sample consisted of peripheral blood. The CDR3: CASSPTGVYGYTF. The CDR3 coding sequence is TGTGCCAGCAGTCCGACAGGGGTCTATGGCTACACCTTC.